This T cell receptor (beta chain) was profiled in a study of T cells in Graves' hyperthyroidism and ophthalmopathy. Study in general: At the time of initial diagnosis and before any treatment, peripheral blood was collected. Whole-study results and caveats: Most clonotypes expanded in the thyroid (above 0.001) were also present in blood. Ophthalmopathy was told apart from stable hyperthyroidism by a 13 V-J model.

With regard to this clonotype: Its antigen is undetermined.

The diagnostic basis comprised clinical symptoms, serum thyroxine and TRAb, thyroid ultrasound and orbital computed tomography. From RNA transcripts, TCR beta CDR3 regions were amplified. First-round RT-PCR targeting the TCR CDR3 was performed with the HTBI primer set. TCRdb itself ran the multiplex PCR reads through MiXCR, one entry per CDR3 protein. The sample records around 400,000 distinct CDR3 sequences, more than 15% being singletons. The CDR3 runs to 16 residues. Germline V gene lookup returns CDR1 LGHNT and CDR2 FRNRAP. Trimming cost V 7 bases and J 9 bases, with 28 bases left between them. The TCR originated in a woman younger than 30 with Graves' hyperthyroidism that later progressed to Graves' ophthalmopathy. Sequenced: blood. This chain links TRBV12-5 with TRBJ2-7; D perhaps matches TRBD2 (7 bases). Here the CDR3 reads CASALGGAAHWCRQYF. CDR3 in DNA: TGTGCTAGTGCCTTAGGGGGGGCCGCACATTGGTGTAGGCAGTACTTC.